This passage covers 24 T cell receptor beta chains from one sample sequenced in a study of T cells expressing NK-cell markers. TCRdb reanalyzed the 5' RACE reads, giving one entry per CDR3 protein sequence and no DNA. This sample's table reports roughly 280,000 distinct CDR3 sequences. Sequencing was performed on blood T cells: a sorted CD56 or NKG2C T cell subset, CD4+ or CD8+ T cells, or bulk PBMC T cells (not recorded which). These receptors were collected from a man younger than 35 in good health.

This chain links TRBV11-1 with TRBJ1-5; TCRdb's D gene call, TRBD1, goes unchecked for lack of DNA. The germline V gene has CDR1 SGHAT and CDR2 FQDESV (reference sequence). The CDR3 sequence is 19 residues long. The CDR3 is CASSPRDRGRGVSNQPQHF.

V and J are TRBV12-3 or TRBV12-4 and TRBJ1-6; as DNA is missing, the TRBD1 call by TCRdb cannot be tested. The CDR3 runs 14 residues. The CDR3 loop reads CASRDSSYNSPLHF.

The chain employs TRBV5-1 and TRBJ2-1; lacking DNA, the TRBD1 call made by TCRdb goes unchecked. Germline V gene sequence: CDR1 SGHRS, CDR2 YFSETQ. The CDR3 runs 15 residues. The CDR3 sequence is CASSYSLVPYNEQFF.

This chain connects TRBV12-3 or TRBV12-4 to TRBJ2-5; TCRdb calls TRBD2, which cannot be checked without DNA. The CDR3 runs to 14 residues. CDR3 in amino acids: CASSPGRAEVVQYF.

This chain joins TRBV6-2 or TRBV6-3 and TRBJ2-1; with no DNA, the TCRdb D assignment of TRBD2 cannot be verified. Looked up from germline, CDR1 is MNHEY and CDR2 is SVGEGT. This CDR3 has 21 residues. The CDR3 loop is CASRQRGTSGRATYSYNEQFF.

The V call is TRBV11-2, the J call TRBJ2-5; TCRdb outputs TRBD2, but without DNA this stays unchecked. The CDR3 consists of 17 residues. Germline CDR1 is SGHAT and CDR2 is FQNNGV. CDR3 protein: CASSPARLARYQETQYF.

The CDR3 loop is CSAGTSGEGEQFF. The V gene is TRBV20-1, the J gene TRBJ2-1; TCRdb reports TRBD2, a call that lacks DNA to check it against. Germline V gene sequence: CDR1 DFQATT, CDR2 SNEGSKA (reference sequence). CDR3 length: 13 residues.

This chain connects TRBV27 to TRBJ2-2; no DNA is available, so the TRBD1 call from TCRdb remains unchecked. CDR1 and CDR2 from the germline V gene are MNHEY and SMNVEV (reference sequence). CDR3 length: 15 amino acids. CDR3: CASSPSGQGTGELFF.

This chain uses TRBV27 with TRBJ1-5; TCRdb's D call of TRBD1 is untestable without DNA. The CDR3 length is 15 residues. From germline, CDR1 is MNHEY and CDR2 SMNVEV (reference sequence). CDR3 sequence reads: CASSSDPGYNQPQHF.

The chain employs TRBV20-1 and TRBJ2-3; TCRdb lists TRBD1, though no DNA is available to test this call. From germline, CDR1 is DFQATT and CDR2 SNEGSKA (reference sequence). This CDR3 comprises 16 residues. CDR3 amino acids: CSARIFWAGATDTQYF.

The gene calls are TRBV20-1 and TRBJ2-5; no DNA is available, so the TRBD2 call from TCRdb remains unchecked. The CDR3 consists of 13 residues. The germline CDR1 and CDR2 sequences are DFQATT and SNEGSKA (reference sequence). CDR3 protein: CSAASGSGETQYF.

The chain has TRBV10-3 and TRBJ2-3. The CDR3 consists of 14 residues. Germline V gene sequence: CDR1 ENHRY, CDR2 SYGVKD. This CDR3 reads CAISESTSRHTQYF.

This chain joins TRBV6-2 or TRBV6-3 and TRBJ1-1; TCRdb outputs TRBD1, but without DNA this stays unchecked. The CDR3 is 15 amino acids. Germline-derived CDR1 and CDR2 are MNHEY and SVGEGT. CDR3 amino acids: CASSRETGLNTEAFF.

V is TRBV28 and J is TRBJ2-7; checking the TCRdb D call of TRBD2 is not possible without DNA. Germline CDR1 reads MDHEN; CDR2 reads SYDVKM. This CDR3 contains 16 residues. This CDR3 is CASSFMASGSSYEQYF.

V is TRBV9 and J is TRBJ1-2; TCRdb's D gene call, TRBD1, goes unchecked for lack of DNA. The V gene's germline CDR1 is SGDLS and CDR2 YYNGEE. The CDR3 extends over 15 amino acids. The CDR3 sequence is CASSDGQGQHHGYTF.

CDR3 residues: CASSPGVQGDYGYTF. The chain is built from TRBV9 and TRBJ1-2; TCRdb gives TRBD1 as the D gene, but with no DNA this cannot be confirmed. The CDR3 runs 15 residues. CDR1 is SGDLS and CDR2 is YYNGEE in the germline V gene. The complete variable domain, with remaining parts taken from reference TRBV9 and TRBJ1-2, reads DSGVTQTPKHLITATGQRVTLRCSPRSGDLSVYWYQQSLDQGLQFLIQYYNGEERAKGNILERFSAQQFPDLHSELNLSSLELGDSALYFCASSPGVQGDYGYTFGSGTRLTVV.

The gene calls are TRBV30 and TRBJ1-6; TCRdb reports TRBD1, a call that lacks DNA to check it against. Germline CDR1 and CDR2: GTSNPN and SVGIG (reference sequence). The CDR3 spans 13 residues. CDR3: CAWRGQGASPLHF.

The chain uses TRBV11-2 and TRBJ2-1. Germline loops: CDR1 SGHAT, CDR2 FQNNGV. CDR3 length equals 12 residues. The CDR3 is CASSVDGGEQFF.

The CDR3 sequence: CAISTKTGSTDTQYF. The chain uses TRBV10-3 and TRBJ2-3; TCRdb gives TRBD1 as the D gene, but with no DNA this cannot be confirmed. The V gene's germline CDR1 is ENHRY and CDR2 SYGVKD. This CDR3 has 15 amino acids.

The chain is built from TRBV12-3 or TRBV12-4 and TRBJ2-1; TCRdb gives TRBD2 as the D gene, but with no DNA this cannot be confirmed. The CDR3 covers 13 residues. This chain's CDR3 is CASLREGYNEQFF.

The rearrangement uses TRBV5-4 and TRBJ2-6; TCRdb indicates TRBD1, and absent DNA this call remains unverified. Germline values: CDR1 SGHNT, CDR2 YYREEE (reference sequence). This CDR3 has 18 amino acids. The CDR3 sequence: CASSLGQGAYGGANVLTF.

The J gene is TRBJ2-4, the V gene TRBV9; the TCRdb D gene call, TRBD1, has no DNA to confirm it. Germline V lookup: CDR1 SGDLS, CDR2 YYNGEE. This CDR3 is 12 amino acids long. The CDR3 loop is CASSRQGNIQYF.

V usage is TRBV20-1 and J usage is TRBJ1-1; no DNA is available, so the TRBD1 call from TCRdb remains unchecked. The CDR3 covers 13 residues. Germline-derived CDR1 and CDR2 are DFQATT and SNEGSKA (reference sequence). CDR3 loop: CSASISGVAEAFF.

The gene calls are TRBV20-1 and TRBJ2-7; TCRdb returns TRBD1, unconfirmable since there is no DNA. Germline V gene lookup returns CDR1 DFQATT and CDR2 SNEGSKA (reference sequence). This CDR3 is built from 15 residues. The CDR3: CSARDRSRGLYEQYF.